This T cell receptor (beta chain) was sequenced during a study of blood T cell repertoires in COVID-19. Study as a whole: In each case, the material was cDNA or gDNA derived from T cells, B-cell-depleted T cells, or PBMCs.

During active infection, Seattle patients enrolled and were then monitored through disease. The V end was cut by 0 bases, the J end by 0 bases, with 27 bases between. The CDR3 sequence is 22 residues long. CDR1 and CDR2 from the germline V gene are LNHDA and SQIVND (reference sequence). Profiling relied on immunoSEQ multiplex PCR, and the TCRdb table lists in-frame clones only, not all of them. The sample yields about 180,000 clones, roughly three quarters seen once. The receptor was isolated from a woman aged 80 or over with COVID-19, enrolled during active disease. The V gene is TRBV19, the J gene TRBJ1-5; D call uncertain. The source material was peripheral blood. The CDR3 nucleotides read TGTGCCAGTAGTATAGATCCCGGGAGGGAGGGTTCCTTCCCCTATAGCAATCAGCCCCAGCATTTT. This translates into CASSIDPGREGSFPYSNQPQHF.